The 4 T cell receptor beta chains reported below all come from one sample, sequenced in a study of blood T cell repertoires in COVID-19. The table came from immunoSEQ multiplex PCR; TCRdb's copy has only in-frame clones and leaves some out. The sample shows around 250,000 clones, around 85% of them seen only once. What was sequenced was peripheral blood. The receptor set was obtained from a man aged 55 to 70 with acute or convalescent COVID-19.

The chain couples TRBV11-3 to TRBJ2-5, with 7 bases matching TRBD1. V dropped 5 bases and J dropped 5; count of bases not matched to a gene: 8. The V gene's germline CDR1 is SGHNT and CDR2 YENEEA. The CDR3 loop spans 14 amino acids. The CDR3 nucleotides are TGTGCCAGCAGCCCGACAGGGCTGGAGGAGACCCAGTACTTC. Amino acids: CASSPTGLEETQYF.

This rearrangement joins TRBV4-2 to TRBJ2-1, with D uncertain. CDR1 is LGHNA, CDR2 YNFKEQ, per germline. Trimming cost V 2 bases and J 8 bases, with 10 bases left between them. CDR3 size: 13 residues. The CDR3 here is CASSQSSGDEQFF. The CDR3 nucleotides read TGTGCCAGCAGCCAAAGCTCCGGTGATGAGCAGTTCTTC.

V gene TRBV11-1 combines with J gene TRBJ2-7, with D perhaps matching TRBD1 (6 bases). Germline CDR1 reads SGHAT; CDR2 reads FQDESV (reference sequence). The ends were cut back, 2 bases at V and 1 base at J, with 12 bases in the middle. The CDR3 covers 15 residues. The CDR3 region is CASSLPWDTSYEQYF. Here the CDR3 DNA reads TGTGCCAGCAGCTTACCATGGGACACTTCCTACGAGCAGTACTTC.

V gene TRBV6-2 or TRBV6-3 combines with J gene TRBJ2-1; tentatively, D is TRBD1 (6 bases). This CDR3 region has 13 residues. Trimming took off 3 bases at V and 4 bases at J, with 7 bases between the two ends. CDR1 and CDR2 from the germline V gene are MNHEY and SVGEGT. The CDR3 reads CASSYTGYNEQFF. CDR3 nucleotides: TGTGCCAGCAGTTATACAGGGTACAATGAGCAGTTCTTC.